This T cell receptor (beta chain) was profiled in a study of T-cell memory formation after mild COVID-19. TCRdb re-derived calls from the 5' RACE reads in MiXCR, one entry per CDR3 protein. In the table there are about half a million distinct CDR3 sequences, 15% to 20% of which are singletons. V dropped 4 bases and J dropped 4 bases, with 17 bases sitting between them. The germline V gene encodes CDR1 PRHDT and CDR2 FYEKMQ (reference sequence). There are 15 residues in the CDR3. The sequence was obtained from an adult woman who had mild COVID-19 (a few samples of this study predate the infection). Cell type and time point are not known. Sequencing was performed on PBMCs or a T cell subset sorted from them (not recorded which). This sequence joins TRBV13 and TRBJ2-7, with D perhaps TRBD1 (5 bases). CDR3 in DNA: TGTGCCAGCAGCTGGGAAGGACACAGAGGTTACGAGCAGTACTTC. Translation gives CASSWEGHRGYEQYF. The full variable domain, with the rest looked up from reference TRBV13 and TRBJ2-7, is AAGVIQSPRHLIKEKRETATLKCYPIPRHDTVYWYQQGPGQDPQFLISFYEKMQSDKGSIPDRFSAQQFSDYHSELNMSSLELGDSALYFCASSWEGHRGYEQYFGPGTRLTVT.